This T cell receptor beta chain was found in a study of monozygotic twins with cystic fibrosis. Study findings and constraints: Low clonality (median about 0.0095) suggested a mostly naive repertoire. J usage was most co-twin-similar in 8 of 16 pairs, V in 13.

A word on this clone: Its antigen is not identified.

TCRdb's copy holds only in-frame clones and misses some; the assay was immunoSEQ multiplex PCR. The sample includes roughly 25,000 clones, around 96% seen only once; the top ten take 2.7%. V lost 1 base, J lost 1 base, and 10 bases lay in between. The germline V gene encodes CDR1 MNHEY and CDR2 SMNVEV (reference sequence). The CDR3 is made up of 16 amino acids. V gene TRBV27 combines with J gene TRBJ2-2; D may be TRBD2 (6 bases). Sequenced sample: blood. This clonotype originated in a girl aged 2-10 years with cystic fibrosis. The chain's CDR3 is CASSLLGLKNTGELFF. The CDR3, as DNA: TGTGCCAGCAGTTTATTGGGACTGAAGAACACCGGGGAGCTGTTTTTT.